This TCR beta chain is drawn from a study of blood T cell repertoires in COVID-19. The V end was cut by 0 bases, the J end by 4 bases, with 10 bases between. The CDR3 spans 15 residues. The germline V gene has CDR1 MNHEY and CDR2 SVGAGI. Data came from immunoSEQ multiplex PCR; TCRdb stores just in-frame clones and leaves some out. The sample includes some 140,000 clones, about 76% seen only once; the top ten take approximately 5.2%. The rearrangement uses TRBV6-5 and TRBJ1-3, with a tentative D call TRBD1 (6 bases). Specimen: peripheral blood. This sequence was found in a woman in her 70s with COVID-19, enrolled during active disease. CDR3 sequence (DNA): TGTGCCAGCAGTTACTCGTCAGGGGAGGGAAACACCATATATTTT. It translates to CASSYSSGEGNTIYF.